This TCR beta chain came from a study of blood T cell repertoires in COVID-19. Study details: The samples span acute and convalescent COVID-19 from the United States, Italy and Spain.

Libraries were prepared by immunoSEQ multiplex PCR; TCRdb keeps only in-frame clonotypes and omits some of them. The data hold roughly 280,000 clones, with 80% to 90% observed a single time. Trimming took 4 bases from V and 5 from J, leaving 12 bases between them. The CDR3 is made up of 13 amino acids. The germline CDR1 and CDR2 sequences are MGHRA and YSYEKL. This rearrangement joins TRBV4-1 to TRBJ2-7; possible D gene TRBD1, 7 bases. Sequenced material: PBMCs or T cells enriched from blood (not recorded which). The TCR was taken from a woman aged 18-29 years who had recovered from COVID-19. The CDR3 region has the DNA TGCGCCAGCAGCCCAGGGGGGCTGGACGAGCAGTACTTC. Translated, it gives CASSPGGLDEQYF.